The 15 T cell receptor beta chains in this list originate from one sample, sequenced in a study of blood T cell repertoires in COVID-19. Data came from immunoSEQ multiplex PCR; TCRdb stores just in-frame clones and leaves some out. The data show 150,000 or so clones, with around 84% seen just once and around 40% held by the top ten. Sequenced: peripheral blood. The receptors shown here come from a human donor in a cohort sampled during active COVID-19.

The chain employs TRBV10-1 and TRBJ2-1, with TRBD1 matching over 9 bases. Per the germline V gene, CDR1 is WNHNN and CDR2 is SYGVQD (reference sequence). V shed 6 bases and J 7 bases; nucleotides not matched to a gene: 13. CDR3 size: 16 residues. CDR3: CASSPTTGTGRNEQFF. CDR3 DNA: TGCGCCAGCAGCCCTACCACCGGGACAGGGAGGAATGAGCAGTTCTTC.

This clone turned up a few times. The gene calls are TRBV9 and TRBJ1-1, with 7 nucleotides matching TRBD1. This CDR3 spans 14 amino acids. J lost 11 bases, V lost 0 bases, and 10 bases had no gene match. In germline, CDR1 is SGDLS, CDR2 YYNGEE. The CDR3 coding sequence is TGTGCCAGCAGCGTAGGTGTACAGGGGCAGTTTGCTTTCTTT. It encodes CASSVGVQGQFAFF.

This chain uses TRBV5-1 with TRBJ1-1; the D is unclear. Trimming cost V 4 bases and J 3 bases, with 13 bases left between them. The CDR3 sequence is 14 residues long. Germline CDR1 is SGHRS and CDR2 is YFSETQ. The CDR3 protein is CASSPGGLDTEAFF. CDR3 DNA: TGCGCCAGCAGCCCGGGAGGGTTGGACACTGAAGCTTTCTTT.

Note on this clone: A single base separates this from a much larger clone, so it may be a read error. V gene TRBV11-3 combines with J gene TRBJ2-7; 9 nucleotides line up with TRBD1. V trimming: 4 bases; J trimming: 3 bases; junction bases outside the gene matches: 1. This CDR3 region has 13 residues. CDR1 and CDR2 (germline): SGHNT, YENEEA. The CDR3 sequence: CASSWGQGYEQYF. The CDR3 nucleotides are TGTGCCAGCAGCTGGGGACAGGGCTACGAGCAGTACTTC.

Concerning this clone: Other nucleotide sequences in the sample specify the same CDR3. The gene calls are TRBV5-1 and TRBJ1-2; TRBD1 aligns across 7 bases. This CDR3 is 13 amino acids long. V lost 7 bases to trimming and J lost 5 bases; unmatched junction nucleotides: 8. CDR1 is SGHRS, CDR2 YFSETQ, per germline. CDR3 nucleotides: TGCGCCAGCTCAGAAACAGGGGATTATGGCTACACCTTC. It is translated as CASSETGDYGYTF. Variable domain in full (rest from reference TRBV5-1 and TRBJ1-2): KAGVTQTPRYLIKTRGQQVTLSCSPISGHRSVSWYQQTPGQGLQFLFEYFSETQRNKGNFPGRFSGRQFSNSRSEMNVSTLELGDSALYLCASSETGDYGYTFGSGTRLTVV.

This chain connects TRBV5-1 to TRBJ1-2; TRBD1 agrees at 11 bases. CDR1 is SGHRS and CDR2 is YFSETQ in the germline V gene. Germline trimming cut 0 bases from V and 6 bases from J; bases unmatched to any gene: 1. The CDR3 extends over 14 amino acids. CDR3 coding DNA: TGCGCCAGCAGCTTGGCGGGACAGGGGGATGGCTACACCTTC. Its protein is CASSLAGQGDGYTF.

This sequence joins TRBV30 and TRBJ2-7; maybe TRBD2 (5 bases). Trimming cost V 5 bases and J 6 bases, with 20 bases left between them. The CDR3 has 14 amino acids. The germline V gene has CDR1 GTSNPN and CDR2 SVGIG (reference sequence). CDR3 sequence (DNA): TGTGCCTGGGGTGCGGGCTCCGGGTTGGCCGAGCAGTACTTC. This translates into CAWGAGSGLAEQYF.

As DNA, the CDR3 is TGCGCCAGCAGCTTGCGGGGACAGGGAACTTCACCCCTCCACTTT. Translation gives CASSLRGQGTSPLHF. V gene TRBV5-1 combines with J gene TRBJ1-6; 9 bases fit TRBD1. The V and J ends lost 1 base and 9 bases, in that order; junction bases with no gene match: 5. CDR1 is SGHRS, CDR2 YFSETQ, per germline. This CDR3 spans 15 amino acids.

This clone was observed a few times. The chain uses TRBV19 and TRBJ1-1; TRBD1 is a possible D gene (5 bases). CDR3 length: 13 residues. The germline V gene encodes CDR1 LNHDA and CDR2 SQIVND (reference sequence). Trimming removed 4 bases at V and 4 bases at J, with 10 bases between. CDR3: CASSNERGTEAFF. The CDR3, as DNA: TGTGCCAGTAGTAACGAAAGGGGCACTGAAGCTTTCTTT.

V is TRBV3-1 (or the pseudogene TRBV3-2) and J is TRBJ2-3; 7 bases line up with TRBD2. V shed 0 bases and J 2 bases; nucleotides not matched to a gene: 5. CDR1 and CDR2 from the germline V gene are LGHDT and YNNKEL (reference sequence). The CDR3 covers 16 residues. The CDR3 region is CASSQDRAGPTDTQYF. The CDR3 DNA is TGTGCCAGCAGCCAAGATAGAGCGGGACCCACAGATACGCAGTATTTT.

The CDR3 region has the DNA TGCGCCAGCAGCCTTCCCCTAGCGGGGGGGGTGACAGATACGCAGTATTTT. Amino acids: CASSLPLAGGVTDTQYF. The chain has TRBV5-1 and TRBJ2-3, with 12 bases fitting TRBD2. Per germline, CDR1 SGHRS and CDR2 YFSETQ. The V segment lost 4 bases and the J segment 3 bases; nucleotides outside the gene matches: 9. The CDR3 totals 17 residues.

The chain has TRBV19 and TRBJ1-2; 10 bases map to TRBD1. The CDR3 sequence is 18 residues long. CDR1 is LNHDA and CDR2 is SQIVND in the germline V gene (reference sequence). V shed 5 bases, J shed 4 bases, and the junction held 16 bases outside the gene matches. This CDR3 reads CASSVSGTGAVTRYGYTF. In DNA, the CDR3 is TGTGCCAGTAGTGTTTCCGGGACAGGGGCTGTAACTCGCTATGGCTACACCTTC.

This rearrangement joins TRBV6-5 to TRBJ1-6; TRBD1 is a possible D gene (6 bases). Trimming removed 2 bases at V and 11 bases at J, with 16 bases between. In germline, CDR1 is MNHEY, CDR2 SVGAGI. The CDR3 runs 15 residues. The CDR3 DNA sequence: TGTGCCAGCAGTTACACCAGGGGATCTGATGCACCCCTCCACTTT. Translated, it gives CASSYTRGSDAPLHF.

The V and J genes are TRBV7-9 and TRBJ2-2; D unresolved. CDR1 is SEHNR, CDR2 FQNEAQ, per germline (reference sequence). Trimming pared 7 bases from V and 0 bases from J, leaving 12 bases between. CDR3 length: 15 residues. This CDR3 is CASNDGATNTGELFF. The CDR3 DNA reads TGTGCCAGCAACGACGGAGCCACGAACACCGGGGAGCTGTTTTTT.

The V gene is TRBV6-5, the J gene TRBJ2-2; D ambiguous. The germline V and J ends were trimmed by 7 bases and 6 bases, with 9 bases remaining between them. CDR3 length: 12 amino acids. Germline CDR1 and CDR2: MNHEY and SVGAGI. In DNA, the CDR3 is TGTGCCAGCACCCCAGAGGCCGGGGAGCTGTTTTTT. Encoded protein: CASTPEAGELFF.